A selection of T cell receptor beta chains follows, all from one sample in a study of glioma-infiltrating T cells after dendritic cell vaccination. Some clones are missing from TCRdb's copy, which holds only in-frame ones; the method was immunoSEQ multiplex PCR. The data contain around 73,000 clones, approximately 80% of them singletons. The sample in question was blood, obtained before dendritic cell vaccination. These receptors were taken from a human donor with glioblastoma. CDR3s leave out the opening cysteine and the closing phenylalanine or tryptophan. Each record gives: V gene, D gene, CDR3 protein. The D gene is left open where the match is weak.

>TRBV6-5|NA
ASRPRGGVTDTQY
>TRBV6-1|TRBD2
ASSEYGGGAQETQY
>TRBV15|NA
ATSNRDLTSTDTQY
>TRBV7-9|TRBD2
ASSSPGVAGENTGELF
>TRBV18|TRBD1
ASSLIQGTQF
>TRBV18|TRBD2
ASSPGLATDTQY
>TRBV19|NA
ASSATGVNSPLH
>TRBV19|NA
ASTIPGVNYGYT
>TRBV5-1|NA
ASSLAGGVGTEAF
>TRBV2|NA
ASSEQVHTEAF
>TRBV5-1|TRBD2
ASSLNGRAGTGELF
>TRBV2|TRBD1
ASSEAPGQGIYGYT
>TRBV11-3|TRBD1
ASSPGTGPHTQY
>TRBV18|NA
ASSPDLSGGEKLF
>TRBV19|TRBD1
ASRTGMDTGELF
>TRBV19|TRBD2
ASSILAENIQY
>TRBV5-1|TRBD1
ASSLEGTGGDGYT
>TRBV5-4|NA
ASSRDTNEKLF
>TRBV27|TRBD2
ASSLGGGRNTGELF
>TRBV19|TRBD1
ASSSAGQGLNEQF
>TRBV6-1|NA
ASSYSLRNSPLH
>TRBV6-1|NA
ASSPQGAVREKLF
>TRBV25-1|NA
ASSEVSHGYT
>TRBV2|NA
ASSSPRGSGEAF
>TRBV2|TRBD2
ASSGRTSGSPEQF
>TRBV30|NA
ASTPTASNEKLF
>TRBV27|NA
ASSFTWRDTQY
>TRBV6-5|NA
ASSNRGGSYGYT
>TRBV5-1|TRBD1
ASSQDRGLSYEQY
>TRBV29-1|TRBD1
SVDKGAYGYT
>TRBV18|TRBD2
ASSPFSTPGTSGGDEQF
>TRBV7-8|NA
ASSLVEGGVISYEQY
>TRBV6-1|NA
ASRPQGHYQPQH
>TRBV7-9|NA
ASSLDGDYEQY
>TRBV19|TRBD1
ASSPTSDRGVQPQH
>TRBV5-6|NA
ASSLGRVGELF
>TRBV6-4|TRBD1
ASSVQGAVGYEQF
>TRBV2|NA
ASNRDSADTQY
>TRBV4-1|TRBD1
ASSQIPGQGVNTEAF
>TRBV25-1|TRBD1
ASSNGQVYGYT
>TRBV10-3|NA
AISESNRWLETQY
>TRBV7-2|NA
ASSPSGGPQH
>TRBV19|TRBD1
ASTTDGTGGVYSNQPQH
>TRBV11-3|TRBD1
ASSKSLQGAQY
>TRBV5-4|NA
ASSFRITGLETQY
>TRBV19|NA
ASSFAESSYNEQF